This is a list of T cell receptor beta chains from one sample in a study of blood T cell repertoires in COVID-19. Produced via immunoSEQ multiplex PCR; TCRdb's table is partial and in-frame only. Counted here are about 200,000 clones, roughly 87% occurring once; the ten biggest clones make up about 2%. Sequenced sample: peripheral blood. These receptors all come from a man in his forties or fifties with active or convalescent COVID-19. CDR3s include the opening cysteine and the closing phenylalanine or tryptophan. A D gene is named only where the DNA matches it firmly. Only part of the rows carry a size: once, few, many, or a class if the clone is expanded.

>TRBV6-1|TRBJ1-2|-|13|TRBD1
CASCDGTAYGYTF
TGTGCCAGCTGTGACGGGACAGCCTATGGCTACACCTTC
>TRBV28|TRBJ1-1|-|16|-
CASSSPKWGGNTEAFF
TGTGCCAGCAGTTCGCCTAAATGGGGCGGAAACACTGAAGCTTTCTTT
>TRBV5-4|TRBJ1-1|-|15|-
CASSHQLTANTEAFF
TGTGCCAGCAGCCACCAGTTGACAGCGAACACTGAAGCTTTCTTT
>TRBV28|TRBJ1-1|-|15|-
CASSSVSGASTEAFF
TGTGCCAGCAGTTCCGTGTCAGGGGCCAGCACTGAAGCTTTCTTT
>TRBV18|TRBJ1-2|few|13|-
CASSKQGGDGYTF
TGTGCCAGCTCAAAACAGGGAGGGGATGGCTACACCTTC
>TRBV12-3/TRBV12-4|TRBJ2-7|-|13|TRBD1
CASSQDRGGEQYF
TGTGCCAGCAGTCAGGACAGGGGTGGAGAGCAGTACTTC
>TRBV7-9|TRBJ1-5|-|15|TRBD1
CASSLGQTGAQPQHF
TGTGCCAGCAGCTTAGGACAGACAGGGGCCCAGCCCCAGCATTTT
>TRBV15|TRBJ2-7|-|15|TRBD2
CATSRVASGRYEQYF
TGTGCCACCAGCAGAGTAGCTAGCGGGAGATACGAGCAGTACTTC
>TRBV6-1|TRBJ1-5|-|17|-
CASSGSLAGYSNQPQHF
TGTGCCAGCAGTGGGTCCCTCGCAGGGTATAGCAATCAGCCCCAGCATTTT
>TRBV6-5|TRBJ1-1|-|15|-
CASSYSRNLNTEAFF
TGTGCCAGCAGTTACTCGAGGAATTTGAACACTGAAGCTTTCTTT
>TRBV5-1|TRBJ2-5|-|15|TRBD2
CASSFGTSGSETQYF
TGCGCCAGCAGCTTTGGGACTAGCGGGAGCGAGACCCAGTACTTC
>TRBV25-1|TRBJ2-1|-|14|TRBD1
CASSEQDRGNEQFF
TGTGCCAGCAGTGAGCAGGACAGGGGAAATGAGCAGTTCTTC
>TRBV7-9|TRBJ2-7|once|9|TRBD1
CASSLGQGF
TGTGCCAGCAGCTTGGGACAGGGCTTC
>TRBV27|TRBJ1-5|-|16|-
CASSVKGEPYGQPQHF
TGTGCCAGCAGCGTAAAGGGGGAACCCTACGGTCAGCCCCAGCATTTT
>TRBV29-1|TRBJ1-2|-|12|TRBD1
CSETQGARGYTF
TGCAGTGAGACGCAGGGGGCGCGCGGCTACACCTTC
>TRBV19|TRBJ1-3|-|16|-
CASSSGRGFSGNTIYF
TGTGCCAGTAGTTCGGGAAGGGGGTTCTCTGGAAACACCATATATTTT
>TRBV10-3|TRBJ2-7|-|15|-
CAISDRTNSAYEQYF
TGTGCCATCAGTGACCGGACAAACAGCGCCTACGAGCAGTACTTC
>TRBV4-2|TRBJ2-1|-|15|TRBD2
CASSQASGRYNEQFF
TGTGCCAGCAGCCAAGCGAGCGGGAGATACAATGAGCAGTTCTTC
>TRBV30|TRBJ2-1|-|14|-
CAWGQVGSYNEQFF
TGTGCCTGGGGCCAGGTTGGGTCTTACAATGAGCAGTTCTTC
>TRBV7-2|TRBJ1-2|-|14|TRBD1
CASSPDRANYGYTF
TGTGCCAGCAGCCCGGACAGGGCTAACTATGGCTACACCTTC
>TRBV30|TRBJ1-5|-|15|TRBD1
CAASATGRSNQPQHF
TGTGCCGCATCCGCGACAGGGAGAAGCAATCAGCCCCAGCATTTT
>TRBV5-1|TRBJ1-5|once|15|-
CASSLGHDSNQPQHF
TGCGCCAGCAGCTTGGGACACGATAGCAATCAGCCCCAGCATTTT
>TRBV2|TRBJ2-3|-|16|-
CASSGVPVKPGDTQYF
TGTGCCAGCAGTGGAGTACCCGTCAAACCAGGGGATACGCAGTATTTT
>TRBV5-4|TRBJ1-6|-|17|-
CASSLAGQGWDNSPLHF
TGTGCCAGCAGCTTGGCGGGACAAGGGTGGGATAATTCACCCCTCCACTTT
>TRBV7-9|TRBJ1-2|-|14|-
CASSLAGREGGYTF
TGTGCCAGCAGCTTAGCGGGCCGGGAGGGCGGCTACACCTTC
>TRBV4-2|TRBJ1-5|-|16|-
CASSQDVRPSNQPQHF
TGTGCCAGCAGCCAAGATGTGAGGCCCTCCAATCAGCCCCAGCATTTT
>TRBV4-1|TRBJ1-1|-|14|-
CASSQGGLLTEAFF
TGCGCCAGCAGCCAAGGAGGTTTATTGACTGAAGCTTTCTTT
>TRBV19|TRBJ1-6|-|13|-
CATQEGAYSPLHF
TGTGCCACCCAAGAAGGGGCTTACTCACCCCTCCACTTT
>TRBV7-9|TRBJ2-7|-|15|-
CASSLYSGSRYEQYF
TGTGCCAGCAGCTTATACAGTGGCAGCCGCTACGAGCAGTACTTC
>TRBV6-6|TRBJ2-7|-|16|TRBD2
CASSYSAGTRAYEQYF
TGTGCCAGCAGTTACTCCGCCGGGACTAGAGCCTACGAGCAGTACTTC
>TRBV9|TRBJ1-1|-|20|-
CASSVGAGVPSAAMNTEAFF
TGTGCCAGCAGCGTAGGGGCAGGGGTCCCCTCTGCTGCAATGAACACTGAAGCTTTCTTT